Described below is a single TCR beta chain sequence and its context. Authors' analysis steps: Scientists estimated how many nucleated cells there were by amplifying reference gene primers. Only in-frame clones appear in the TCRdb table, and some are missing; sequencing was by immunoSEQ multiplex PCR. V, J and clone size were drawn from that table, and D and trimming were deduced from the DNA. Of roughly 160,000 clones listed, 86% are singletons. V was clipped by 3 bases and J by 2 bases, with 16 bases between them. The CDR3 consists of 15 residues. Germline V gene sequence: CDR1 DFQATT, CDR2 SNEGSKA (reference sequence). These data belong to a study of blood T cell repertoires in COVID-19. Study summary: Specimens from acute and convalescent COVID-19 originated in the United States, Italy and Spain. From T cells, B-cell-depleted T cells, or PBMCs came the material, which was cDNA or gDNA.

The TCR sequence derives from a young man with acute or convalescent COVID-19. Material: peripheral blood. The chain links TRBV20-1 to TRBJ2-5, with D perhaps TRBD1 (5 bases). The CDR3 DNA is TGCAGTGCTAGTTACCTCTGGGGCCAACAAGAGACCCAGTACTTC. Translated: CSASYLWGQQETQYF.